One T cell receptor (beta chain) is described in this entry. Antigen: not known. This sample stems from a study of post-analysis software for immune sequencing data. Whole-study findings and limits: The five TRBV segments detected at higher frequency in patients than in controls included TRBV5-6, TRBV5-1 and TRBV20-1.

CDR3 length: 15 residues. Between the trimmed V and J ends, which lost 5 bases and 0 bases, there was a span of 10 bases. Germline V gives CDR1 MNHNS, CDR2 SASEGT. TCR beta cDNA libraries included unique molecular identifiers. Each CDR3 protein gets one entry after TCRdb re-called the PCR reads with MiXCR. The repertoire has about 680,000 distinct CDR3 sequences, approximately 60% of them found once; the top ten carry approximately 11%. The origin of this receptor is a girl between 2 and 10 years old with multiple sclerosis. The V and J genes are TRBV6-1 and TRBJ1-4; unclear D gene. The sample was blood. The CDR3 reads CASSPTTTTNEKLFF. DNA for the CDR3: TGTGCCAGCAGTCCGACGACAACAACTAATGAAAAACTGTTTTTT.